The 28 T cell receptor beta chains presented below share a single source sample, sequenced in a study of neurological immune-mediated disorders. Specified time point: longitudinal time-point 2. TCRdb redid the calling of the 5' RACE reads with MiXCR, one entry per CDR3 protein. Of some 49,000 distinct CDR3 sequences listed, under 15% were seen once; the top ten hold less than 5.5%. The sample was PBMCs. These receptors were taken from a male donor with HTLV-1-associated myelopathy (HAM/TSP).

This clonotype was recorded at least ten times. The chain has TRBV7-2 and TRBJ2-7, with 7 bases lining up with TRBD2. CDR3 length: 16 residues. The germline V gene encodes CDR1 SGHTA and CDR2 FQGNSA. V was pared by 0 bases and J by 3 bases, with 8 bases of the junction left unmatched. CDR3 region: CASSLASGVRLYEQYF. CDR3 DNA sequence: TGTGCCAGCAGCTTAGCCAGCGGGGTGCGGCTCTACGAGCAGTACTTC.

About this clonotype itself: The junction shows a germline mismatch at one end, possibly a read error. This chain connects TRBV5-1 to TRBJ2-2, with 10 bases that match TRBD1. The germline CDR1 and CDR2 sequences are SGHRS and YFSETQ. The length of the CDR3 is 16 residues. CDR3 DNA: TGCTCCAGCAGCTTGCAGGGACAGGGGTACACCGGGGATCTGTTTTTT. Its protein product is CSSSLQGQGYTGDLFF.

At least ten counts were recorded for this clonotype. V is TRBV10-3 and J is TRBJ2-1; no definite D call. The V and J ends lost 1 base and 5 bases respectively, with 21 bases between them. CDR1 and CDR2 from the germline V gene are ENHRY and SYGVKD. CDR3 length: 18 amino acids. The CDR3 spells CAISEFPITGLGNNEQFF. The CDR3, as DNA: TGTGCCATCAGTGAGTTTCCGATAACCGGTTTAGGCAACAATGAGCAGTTCTTC.

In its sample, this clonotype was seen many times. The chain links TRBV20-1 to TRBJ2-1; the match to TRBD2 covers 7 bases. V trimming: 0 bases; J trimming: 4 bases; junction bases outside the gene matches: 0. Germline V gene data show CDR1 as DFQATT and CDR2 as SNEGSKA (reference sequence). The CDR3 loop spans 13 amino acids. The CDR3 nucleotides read TGCAGTGCTAGAGAGGGGGGGTACAATGAGCAGTTCTTC. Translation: CSAREGGYNEQFF.

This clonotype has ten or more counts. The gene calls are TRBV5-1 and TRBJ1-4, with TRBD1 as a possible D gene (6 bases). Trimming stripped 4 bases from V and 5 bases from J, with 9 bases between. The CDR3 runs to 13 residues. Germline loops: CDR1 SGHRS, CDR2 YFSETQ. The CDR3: CASSEGTNEKLFF. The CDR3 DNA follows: TGCGCCAGCAGCGAGGGGACAAATGAAAAACTGTTTTTT. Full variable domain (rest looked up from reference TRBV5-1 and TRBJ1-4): KAGVTQTPRYLIKTRGQQVTLSCSPISGHRSVSWYQQTPGQGLQFLFEYFSETQRNKGNFPGRFSGRQFSNSRSEMNVSTLELGDSALYLCASSEGTNEKLFFGSGTQLSVL.

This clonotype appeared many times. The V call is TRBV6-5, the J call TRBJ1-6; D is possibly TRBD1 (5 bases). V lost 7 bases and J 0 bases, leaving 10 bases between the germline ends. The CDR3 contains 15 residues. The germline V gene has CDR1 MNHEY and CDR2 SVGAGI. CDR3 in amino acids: CASTTGGSYNSPLHF. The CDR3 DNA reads TGTGCCAGCACCACGGGGGGCTCCTATAATTCACCCCTCCACTTT.

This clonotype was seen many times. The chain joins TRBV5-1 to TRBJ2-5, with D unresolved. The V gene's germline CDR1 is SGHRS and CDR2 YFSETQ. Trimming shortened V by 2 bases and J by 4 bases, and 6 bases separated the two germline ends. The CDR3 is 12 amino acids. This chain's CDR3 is CASSLLTETQYF. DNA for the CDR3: TGCGCCAGCAGCTTACTGACAGAGACCCAGTACTTC.

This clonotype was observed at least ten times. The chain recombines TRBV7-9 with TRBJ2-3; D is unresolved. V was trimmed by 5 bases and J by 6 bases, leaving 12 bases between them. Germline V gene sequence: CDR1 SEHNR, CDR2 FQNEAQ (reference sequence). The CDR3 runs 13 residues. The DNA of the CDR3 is TGTGCCAGCAGCCACTCGGGTACGGATACGCAGTATTTT. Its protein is CASSHSGTDTQYF.

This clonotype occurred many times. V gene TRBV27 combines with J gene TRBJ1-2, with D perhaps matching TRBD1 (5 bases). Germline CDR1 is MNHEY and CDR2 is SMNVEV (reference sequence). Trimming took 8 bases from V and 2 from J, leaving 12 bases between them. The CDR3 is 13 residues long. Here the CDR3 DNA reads TGTGCCAGCTCCCCCCAGGGAAACTATGGCTACACCTTC. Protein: CASSPQGNYGYTF.

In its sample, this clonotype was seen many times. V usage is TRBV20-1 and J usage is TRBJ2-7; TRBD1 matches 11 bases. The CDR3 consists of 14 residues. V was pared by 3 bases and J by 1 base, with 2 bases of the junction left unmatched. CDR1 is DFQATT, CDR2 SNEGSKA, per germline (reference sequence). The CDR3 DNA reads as TGCAGTGCTAGTCGGGACAGGGGGTCCTACGAGCAGTACTTC. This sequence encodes CSASRDRGSYEQYF.

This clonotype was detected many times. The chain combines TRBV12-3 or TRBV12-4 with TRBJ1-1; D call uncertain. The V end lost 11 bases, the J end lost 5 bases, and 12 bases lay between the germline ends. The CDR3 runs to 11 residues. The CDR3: CAFSRGTEAFF. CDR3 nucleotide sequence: TGTGCCTTTAGCCGTGGGACTGAAGCTTTCTTT.

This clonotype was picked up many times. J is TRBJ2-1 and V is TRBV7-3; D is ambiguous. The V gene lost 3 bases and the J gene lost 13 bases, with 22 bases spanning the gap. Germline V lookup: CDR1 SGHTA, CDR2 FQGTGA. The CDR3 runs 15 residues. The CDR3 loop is CASSFDPGPRSKQFF. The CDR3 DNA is TGTGCCAGCAGCTTCGACCCAGGCCCCAGGTCCAAACAGTTCTTC. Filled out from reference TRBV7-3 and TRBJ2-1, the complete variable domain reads GAGVSQTPSNKVTEKGKYVELRCDPISGHTALYWYRQSLGQGPEFLIYFQGTGAADDSGLPNDRFFAVRPEGSVSTLKIQRTERGDSAVYLCASSFDPGPRSKQFFGPGTRLTVL.

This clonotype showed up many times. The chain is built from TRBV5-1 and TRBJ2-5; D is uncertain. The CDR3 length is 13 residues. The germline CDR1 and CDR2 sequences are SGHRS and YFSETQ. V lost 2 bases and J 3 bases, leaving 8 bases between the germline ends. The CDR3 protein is CASSFGVEETQYF. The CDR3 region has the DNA TGCGCCAGCAGCTTTGGGGTAGAAGAGACCCAGTACTTC.

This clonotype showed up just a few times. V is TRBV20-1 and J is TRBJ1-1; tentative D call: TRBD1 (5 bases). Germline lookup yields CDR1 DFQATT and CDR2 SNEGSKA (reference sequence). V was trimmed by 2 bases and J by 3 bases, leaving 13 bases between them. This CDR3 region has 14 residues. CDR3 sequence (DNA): TGCAGTGCTAGATCTGGGGGTTGGGACACTGAAGCTTTCTTT. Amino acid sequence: CSARSGGWDTEAFF.

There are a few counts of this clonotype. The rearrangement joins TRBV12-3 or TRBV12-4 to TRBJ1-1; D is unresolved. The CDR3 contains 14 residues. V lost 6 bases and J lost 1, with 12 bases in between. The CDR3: CASRPPDSNTEAFF. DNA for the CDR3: TGTGCCAGCAGGCCTCCGGACTCGAACACTGAAGCTTTCTTT.

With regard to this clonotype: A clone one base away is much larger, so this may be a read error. CDR3 sequence: CASSAALAGYEQYF. The CDR3 nucleotides are TGTGCCAGCAGCGCAGCACTAGCGGGCTACGAGCAGTACTTC. The gene calls are TRBV9 and TRBJ2-7, with TRBD2 matching over 9 bases. V lost 3 bases, J lost 3 bases, and 4 bases stayed unmatched. The CDR3 runs 14 residues. Per the germline V gene, CDR1 is SGDLS and CDR2 is YYNGEE.

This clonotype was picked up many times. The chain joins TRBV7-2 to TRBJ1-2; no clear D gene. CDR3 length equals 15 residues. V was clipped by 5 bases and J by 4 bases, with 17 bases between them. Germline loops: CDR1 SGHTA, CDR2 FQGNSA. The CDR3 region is CASSPTSGQFYGYTF. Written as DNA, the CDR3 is TGTGCCAGCAGCCCCACTAGTGGGCAGTTCTATGGCTACACCTTC. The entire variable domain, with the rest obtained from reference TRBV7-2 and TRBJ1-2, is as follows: GAGVSQSPSNKVTEKGKDVELRCDPISGHTALYWYRQSLGQGLEFLIYFQGNSAPDKSGLPSDRFSAERTGGSVSTLTIQRTQQEDSAVYLCASSPTSGQFYGYTFGSGTRLTVV.

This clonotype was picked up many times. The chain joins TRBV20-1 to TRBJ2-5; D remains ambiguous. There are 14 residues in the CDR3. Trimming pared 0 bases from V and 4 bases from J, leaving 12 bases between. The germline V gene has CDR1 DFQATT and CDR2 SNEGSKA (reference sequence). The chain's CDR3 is CSAREDRFRETQYF. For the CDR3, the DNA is TGCAGTGCTAGAGAGGACCGCTTTCGAGAGACCCAGTACTTC.

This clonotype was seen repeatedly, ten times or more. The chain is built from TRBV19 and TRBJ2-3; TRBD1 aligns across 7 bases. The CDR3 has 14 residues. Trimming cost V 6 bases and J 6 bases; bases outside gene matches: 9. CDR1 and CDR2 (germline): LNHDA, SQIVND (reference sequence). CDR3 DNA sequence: TGTGCCAGTAGCGCCGGGACAGCCGCCGATACGCAGTATTTT. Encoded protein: CASSAGTAADTQYF.

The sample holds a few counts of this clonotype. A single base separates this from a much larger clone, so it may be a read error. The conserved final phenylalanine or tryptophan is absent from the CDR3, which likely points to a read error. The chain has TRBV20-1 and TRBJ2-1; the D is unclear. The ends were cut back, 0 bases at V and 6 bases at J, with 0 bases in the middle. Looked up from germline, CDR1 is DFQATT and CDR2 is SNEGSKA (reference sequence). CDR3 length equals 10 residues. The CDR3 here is CSARDNEQFL. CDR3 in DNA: TGCAGTGCTAGAGACAATGAGCAGTTCCTC.

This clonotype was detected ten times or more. The CDR3: CASSRGGATYGYTF. The CDR3 nucleotides are TGTGCCAGCAGTAGAGGGGGCGCGACCTATGGCTACACCTTC. This chain joins TRBV27 and TRBJ1-2; 7 bases are shared with TRBD1. Germline V CDR1 and CDR2: MNHEY, SMNVEV (reference sequence). With 5 bases clipped from V and 4 bases from J, the junction kept 7 bases outside the gene matches. The CDR3 totals 14 residues.

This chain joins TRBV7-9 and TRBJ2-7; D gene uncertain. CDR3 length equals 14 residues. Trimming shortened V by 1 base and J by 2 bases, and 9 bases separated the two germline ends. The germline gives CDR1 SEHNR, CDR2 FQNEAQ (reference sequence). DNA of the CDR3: TGTGCCAGCAGCTTAGTTACCGCCACCTACGAGCAGTACTTC. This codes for CASSLVTATYEQYF.

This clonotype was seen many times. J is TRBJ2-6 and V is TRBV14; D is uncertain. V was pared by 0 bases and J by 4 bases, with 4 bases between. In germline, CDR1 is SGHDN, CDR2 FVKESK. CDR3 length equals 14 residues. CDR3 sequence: CASSQEWGANVLTF. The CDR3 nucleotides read TGTGCCAGCAGCCAAGAGTGGGGGGCCAACGTCCTGACTTTC.

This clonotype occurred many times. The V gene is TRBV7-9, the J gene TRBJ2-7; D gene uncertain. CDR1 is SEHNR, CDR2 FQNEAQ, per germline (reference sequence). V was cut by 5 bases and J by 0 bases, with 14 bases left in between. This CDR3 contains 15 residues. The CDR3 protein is CASSPRMSSSYEQYF. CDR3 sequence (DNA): TGTGCCAGCAGCCCCCGGATGTCAAGCTCCTACGAGCAGTACTTC.

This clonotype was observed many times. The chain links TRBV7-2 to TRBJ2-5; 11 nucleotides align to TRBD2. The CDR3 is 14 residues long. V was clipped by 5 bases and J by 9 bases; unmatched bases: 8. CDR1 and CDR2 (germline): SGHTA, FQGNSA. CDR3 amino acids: CASSLTSGERAQYF. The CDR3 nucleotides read TGTGCCAGCAGCCTGACTAGCGGGGAGAGGGCCCAGTACTTC.

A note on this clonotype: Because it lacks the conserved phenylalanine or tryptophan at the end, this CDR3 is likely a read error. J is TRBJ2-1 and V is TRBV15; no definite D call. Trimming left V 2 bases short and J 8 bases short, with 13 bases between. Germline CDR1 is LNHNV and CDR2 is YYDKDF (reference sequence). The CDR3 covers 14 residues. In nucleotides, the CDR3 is TGTGCCACCAGCAGACTCAAGTTAGGGTATGAGCAGTTCTGC. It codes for CATSRLKLGYEQFC.

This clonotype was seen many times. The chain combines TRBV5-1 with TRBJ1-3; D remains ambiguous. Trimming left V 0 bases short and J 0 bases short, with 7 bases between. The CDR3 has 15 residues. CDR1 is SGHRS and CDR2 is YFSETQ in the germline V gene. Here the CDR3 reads CASSLGGSSGNTIYF. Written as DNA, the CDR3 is TGCGCCAGCAGCTTGGGTGGCAGCTCTGGAAACACCATATATTTT.

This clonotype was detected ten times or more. CDR3 amino acids: CASAPDVGGTEAFF. Here the CDR3 DNA reads TGCGCCAGCGCACCCGATGTCGGGGGCACTGAAGCTTTCTTT. The V and J genes are TRBV5-1 and TRBJ1-1; tentative D call: TRBD1 (5 bases). Trimming cost V 7 bases and J 4 bases, with 17 bases left between them. Germline-derived CDR1 and CDR2 are SGHRS and YFSETQ. The CDR3 extends over 14 amino acids.